These 21 T cell receptor beta chains were all obtained from the same sample, sequenced in a study of response to subunit inactivated influenza vaccine. TCRdb re-called the RT-PCR reads with MiXCR, one entry per CDR3 protein. The sample contains approximately 500,000 distinct CDR3 sequences, about an eighth of which appear only once. This sample comprised PBMCs from blood, obtained around seven weeks after vaccination. The receptors were sampled from a middle-aged man who received an inactivated influenza vaccine.

A few counts support this clonotype. V gene TRBV10-3 combines with J gene TRBJ1-3, with TRBD1 identical over 10 bases. V shed 10 bases and J 2 bases; nucleotides not matched to a gene: 8. This CDR3 has 15 amino acids. Germline CDR1 reads ENHRY; CDR2 reads SYGVKD. The CDR3 protein is CATRDRGSAGNTIYF. CDR3 nucleotides: TGTGCCACCCGGGACAGGGGCTCTGCTGGAAACACCATATATTTT.

This clonotype came up a few times. The chain uses TRBV7-2 and TRBJ2-7, with 7 bases matching TRBD2. The junction had 5 bases not matched to a gene; V was cut back by 3 bases and J by 0 bases. The CDR3 length is 15 residues. Germline CDR1 reads SGHTA; CDR2 reads FQGNSA. The chain's CDR3 is CASSFLAASSYEQYF. The CDR3, as DNA: TGTGCCAGCAGCTTTCTAGCGGCCAGCTCCTACGAGCAGTACTTC.

This clonotype was detected ten times or more. V gene TRBV5-1 combines with J gene TRBJ2-7; 10 nucleotides agree with TRBD2. Germline V gene data show CDR1 as SGHRS and CDR2 as YFSETQ. The CDR3 has 15 amino acids. V trimming: 5 bases; J trimming: 1 base; junction bases outside the gene matches: 6. In DNA, the CDR3 is TGCGCCAGCAGTTACCTAGCGGGAGATTCCTACGAGCAGTACTTC. Encoded protein: CASSYLAGDSYEQYF.

The chain has TRBV9 and TRBJ2-7; TRBD1 agrees at 7 bases. CDR1 and CDR2 from the germline V gene are SGDLS and YYNGEE. The CDR3 covers 15 residues. V dropped 0 bases and J dropped 2; count of bases not matched to a gene: 5. The CDR3 spells CASSVGFQGAYEQYF. Here the CDR3 DNA reads TGTGCCAGCAGCGTAGGATTCCAGGGGGCCTACGAGCAGTACTTC.

This chain uses TRBV20-1 with TRBJ2-7; TRBD2 is a possible D gene (6 bases). The CDR3 is made up of 16 amino acids. In germline, CDR1 is DFQATT, CDR2 SNEGSKA (reference sequence). With 6 bases removed from V and 7 bases from J, the gap between germline ends came to 28 bases. The CDR3 DNA is TGCAGTGCCCCTGGAGGCGGGACCTTTCTCCTACGGGAGCAGTACTTC. Its protein product is CSAPGGGTFLLREQYF.

This clonotype has a handful of counts. The CDR3 bases are TGTGCCAGCAGCTTAGACAGAGAAGACACCATATATTTT. Protein sequence: CASSLDREDTIYF. The chain combines TRBV7-3 with TRBJ1-3, with a weak D call TRBD1 (5 bases). This CDR3 contains 13 residues. V was clipped by 2 bases and J by 8 bases, with 10 bases between them. The germline gives CDR1 SGHTA, CDR2 FQGTGA.

The sample holds a few counts of this clonotype. The genes are TRBV5-6 and TRBJ2-7; no definite D call. The CDR3 runs 13 residues. The V gene's germline CDR1 is SGHDT and CDR2 YYEEEE. V lost 3 bases and J lost 1, with 8 bases in between. The CDR3, as DNA: TGTGCCAGCAGCTCCGACATTTCCTACGAGCAGTACTTC. Translated, it gives CASSSDISYEQYF.

This clonotype was seen once. J is TRBJ1-2 and V is TRBV4-2, with D possibly matching TRBD1 (5 bases). The CDR3 covers 17 residues. Germline CDR1 LGHNA, CDR2 YNFKEQ. With 0 bases removed from V and 7 bases from J, the gap between germline ends came to 21 bases. This chain's CDR3 is CASSQEVIRVDLGGYTF. The CDR3 nucleotides are TGTGCCAGCAGCCAAGAGGTGATCAGGGTGGATTTAGGTGGCTACACCTTC.

The V and J genes are TRBV4-3 and TRBJ2-7; TRBD1 agrees at 8 bases. Germline CDR1 LGHNA, CDR2 YSLEER. The V gene end was trimmed by 0 bases and the J gene end by 2 bases; junction bases not matched to a gene: 9. CDR3 size: 17 residues. CDR3 region: CASSQDFAGTGTYEQYF. The CDR3 DNA sequence: TGCGCCAGCAGCCAAGACTTCGCCGGGACAGGAACCTACGAGCAGTACTTC.

The genes are TRBV12-3 or TRBV12-4 and TRBJ1-2; 9 bases are a match to TRBD1. The CDR3 runs 11 residues. CDR3 sequence reads: CALQTGGGYTF. CDR3 nucleotide sequence: TGTGCATTGCAGACAGGGGGTGGCTACACCTTC.

There are many counts of this clonotype. The chain has TRBV18 and TRBJ2-7, with 14 bases fitting TRBD2. The CDR3 runs 14 residues. V was clipped by 3 bases and J by 7 bases; unmatched bases: 2. Germline V gene data show CDR1 as KGHSH and CDR2 as LQKENI. CDR3 residues: CASSPTSGRGEQYF. CDR3 coding DNA: TGTGCCAGCTCACCGACTAGCGGGAGGGGTGAGCAGTACTTC.

This clonotype was detected only a few times. The chain is built from TRBV7-9 and TRBJ2-7; TRBD1 aligns across 7 bases. CDR1 is SEHNR and CDR2 is FQNEAQ in the germline V gene (reference sequence). With 5 bases clipped from V and 2 bases from J, the junction kept 3 bases outside the gene matches. The CDR3 totals 13 residues. CDR3 region: CASSDRATYEQYF. CDR3 bases: TGTGCCAGCAGCGACAGGGCTACCTACGAGCAGTACTTC.

This clonotype has more than one count but fewer than ten. The CDR3 loop reads CASSQDLGFGTEAFF. CDR3 bases: TGCGCCAGCAGCCAAGATCTGGGATTCGGCACTGAAGCTTTCTTT. The chain links TRBV4-3 to TRBJ1-1; D is undetermined. CDR1 and CDR2 from the germline V gene are LGHNA and YSLEER. The V end lost 0 bases, the J end lost 4 bases, and 12 bases lay between the germline ends. This CDR3 is 15 amino acids long.

V usage is TRBV7-2 and J usage is TRBJ1-5, with 7 bases aligning to TRBD1. Germline loops: CDR1 SGHTA, CDR2 FQGNSA. The CDR3 totals 15 residues. Trimming cost V 1 base and J 3 bases; bases outside gene matches: 3. CDR3 protein: CASSLEGGINQPQHF. The CDR3 DNA reads TGTGCCAGCAGCTTAGAAGGGGGCATCAATCAGCCCCAGCATTTT.

The chain links TRBV3-1 to TRBJ1-2; D unresolved. The CDR3 is 11 amino acids. Germline loops: CDR1 LGHDT, CDR2 YNNKEL (reference sequence). V lost 3 bases and J lost 7, with 6 bases in between. DNA of the CDR3: TGTGCCAGCAGCCATACCGGTGGCTACACCTTC. This sequence encodes CASSHTGGYTF.

The chain uses TRBV12-3 or TRBV12-4 and TRBJ2-3; 8 bases are shared with TRBD1. V was clipped by 6 bases and J by 0 bases; unmatched bases: 5. The CDR3 contains 15 residues. The CDR3: CASRKDRASTDTQYF. As DNA, the CDR3 is TGTGCCAGCAGGAAGGACAGGGCTAGCACAGATACGCAGTATTTT.

In its sample, this clonotype was seen a few times. This rearrangement joins TRBV15 to TRBJ2-5; D is undetermined. V was trimmed by 1 base and J by 2 bases, leaving 8 bases between them. From germline, CDR1 is LNHNV and CDR2 YYDKDF (reference sequence). The CDR3 covers 14 residues. The CDR3 nucleotides are TGTGCCACCAGCAGAGTCTGGGTACAAGAGACCCAGTACTTC. Translation: CATSRVWVQETQYF.

This clonotype was seen ten or more times. A junction end diverges from the germline sequence, so it may reflect a read error. The chain links TRBV20-1 to TRBJ2-3; 8 bases agree with TRBD2. Germline CDR1 and CDR2: DFQATT and SNEGSKA (reference sequence). The CDR3 loop spans 14 amino acids. The CDR3 sequence is CSARGREGVDTQYF. DNA of the CDR3: TGCAGTGCAAGAGGCCGGGAGGGTGTAGATACGCAGTATTTT.

This chain uses TRBV6-2 or TRBV6-3 with TRBJ2-5; TRBD1 matches at 9 bases. V was clipped by 8 bases and J by 5 bases; unmatched bases: 15. The CDR3 runs to 16 residues. Germline V gives CDR1 MNHEY, CDR2 SVGEGT. CDR3 residues: CASASPGTGLRETQYF. As DNA, the CDR3 is TGTGCCAGCGCCTCTCCCGGGACAGGGCTCAGGGAGACCCAGTACTTC.

This clonotype was counted at least ten times. The chain joins TRBV7-8 to TRBJ2-7; a weak D match, TRBD2 (6 bases). The ends were cut back, 6 bases at V and 6 bases at J, with 15 bases in the middle. The CDR3 consists of 13 residues. From germline, CDR1 is SGHVS and CDR2 FQNEAQ. In DNA form, the CDR3 reads TGTGCCAGCAGTCGGGAGCCGAGGAGCGAGCAGTACTTC. The encoded protein is CASSREPRSEQYF. The full variable domain, rest sourced from reference TRBV7-8 and TRBJ2-7, is GAGVSQSPRYKVAKRGQDVALRCDPISGHVSLFWYQQALGQGPEFLTYFQNEAQLDKSGLPSDRFFAERPEGSVSTLKIQRTQQEDSAVYLCASSREPRSEQYFGPGTRLTVT.

A few counts support this clonotype. The chain employs TRBV20-1 and TRBJ2-5; 8 nucleotides line up with TRBD2. The CDR3 runs to 14 residues. The V segment lost 1 base and the J segment 5 bases; nucleotides outside the gene matches: 6. Germline V gene sequence: CDR1 DFQATT, CDR2 SNEGSKA (reference sequence). The CDR3 region is CSARVGRAKETQYF. The CDR3 nucleotides read TGCAGTGCTAGAGTCGGGAGGGCCAAGGAGACCCAGTACTTC.